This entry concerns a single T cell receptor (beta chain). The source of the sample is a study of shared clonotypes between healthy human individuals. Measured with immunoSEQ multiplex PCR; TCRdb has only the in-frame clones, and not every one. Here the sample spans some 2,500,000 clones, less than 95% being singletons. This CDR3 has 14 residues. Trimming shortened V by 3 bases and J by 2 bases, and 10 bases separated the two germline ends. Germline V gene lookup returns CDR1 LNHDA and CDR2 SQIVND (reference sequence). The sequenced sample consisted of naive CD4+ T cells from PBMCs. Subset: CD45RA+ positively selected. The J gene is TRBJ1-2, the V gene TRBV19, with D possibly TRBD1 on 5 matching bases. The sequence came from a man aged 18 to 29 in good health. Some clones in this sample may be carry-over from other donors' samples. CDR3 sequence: CASSMLGRNYGYTF. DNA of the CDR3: TGTGCCAGTAGTATGCTGGGGCGGAACTATGGCTACACCTTC.